This T cell receptor beta chain is drawn from a study of cytomegalovirus exposure and HLA in healthy donors. Study-level results: As was reported, the HLA-A and HLA-B alleles of most subjects were accurately predicted from TCR beta sequences.

The primer mix had 60 Vbeta and 13 Jbeta primers. Study processing details: In a later analysis, about 12 million of approximately 80 million unique beta chains occurred in at least two donors. The assay was immunoSEQ multiplex PCR, and TCRdb's table has in-frame clones only and misses some. From that table come the V and J calls and clone size; the DNA was used to work out D and trimming. The repertoire holds about 98,000 clones, with 60% to 85% as singletons. The CDR3 contains 14 residues. V lost 6 bases, J lost 5 bases, and 9 bases stayed unmatched. Germline V gene data show CDR1 as SNHLY and CDR2 as FYNNEI. As to this clone: Its antigen remains unidentified.

Sequencing was done on a sample of PBMCs. This TCR was sampled from a man between 60 and 75 years old in good health and CMV-seropositive. The gene calls are TRBV2 and TRBJ1-2; TRBD1 matches 7 bases. CDR3 sequence reads: CASRQQGVVYGYTF. The CDR3 coding sequence is TGTGCCAGCAGGCAGCAGGGGGTTGTATATGGCTACACCTTC.